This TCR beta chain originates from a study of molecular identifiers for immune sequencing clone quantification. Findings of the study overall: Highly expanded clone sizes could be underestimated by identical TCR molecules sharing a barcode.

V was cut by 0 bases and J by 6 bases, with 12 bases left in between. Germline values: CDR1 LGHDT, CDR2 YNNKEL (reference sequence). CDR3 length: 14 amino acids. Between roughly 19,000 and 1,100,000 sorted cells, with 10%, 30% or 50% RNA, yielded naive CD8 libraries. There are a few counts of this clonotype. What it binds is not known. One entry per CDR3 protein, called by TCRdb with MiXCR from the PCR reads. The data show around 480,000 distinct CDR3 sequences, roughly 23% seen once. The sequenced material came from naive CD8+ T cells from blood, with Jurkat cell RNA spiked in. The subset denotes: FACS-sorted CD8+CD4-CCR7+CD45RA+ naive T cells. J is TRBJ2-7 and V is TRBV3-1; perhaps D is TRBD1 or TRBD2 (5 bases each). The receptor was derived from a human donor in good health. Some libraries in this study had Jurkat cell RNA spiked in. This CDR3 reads CASSQELLGTEQYF. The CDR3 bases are TGTGCCAGCAGCCAAGAGTTGTTGGGGACCGAGCAGTACTTC.